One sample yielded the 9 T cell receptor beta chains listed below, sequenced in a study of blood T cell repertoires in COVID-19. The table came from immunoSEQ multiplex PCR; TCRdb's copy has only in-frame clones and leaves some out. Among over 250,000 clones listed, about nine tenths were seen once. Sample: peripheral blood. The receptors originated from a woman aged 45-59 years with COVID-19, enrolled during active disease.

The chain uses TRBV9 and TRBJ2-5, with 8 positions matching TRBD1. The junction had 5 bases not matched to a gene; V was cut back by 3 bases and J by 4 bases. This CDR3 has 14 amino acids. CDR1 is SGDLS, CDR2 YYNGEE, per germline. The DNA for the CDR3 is TGTGCCAGCAGCGCGGACAGGGTGCGAGAGACCCAGTACTTC. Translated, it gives CASSADRVRETQYF.

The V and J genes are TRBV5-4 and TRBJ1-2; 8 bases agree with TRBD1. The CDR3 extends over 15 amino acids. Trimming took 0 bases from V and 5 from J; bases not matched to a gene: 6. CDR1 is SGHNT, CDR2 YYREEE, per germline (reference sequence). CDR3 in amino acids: CASSLDQGAKYGYTF. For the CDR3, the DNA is TGTGCCAGCAGCTTGGATCAGGGGGCAAAGTATGGCTACACCTTC. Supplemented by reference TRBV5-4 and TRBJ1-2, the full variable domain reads ETGVTQSPTHLIKTRGQQVTLRCSSQSGHNTVSWYQQALGQGPQFIFQYYREEENGRGNFPPRFSGLQFPNYSSELNVNALELDDSALYLCASSLDQGAKYGYTFGSGTRLTVV.

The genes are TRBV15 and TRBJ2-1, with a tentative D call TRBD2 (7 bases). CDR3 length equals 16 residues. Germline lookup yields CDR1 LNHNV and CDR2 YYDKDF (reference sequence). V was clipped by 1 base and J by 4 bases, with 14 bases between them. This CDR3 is CATSRVLRGLYNEQFF. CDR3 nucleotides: TGTGCCACCAGCAGAGTACTCAGGGGACTATACAATGAGCAGTTCTTC.

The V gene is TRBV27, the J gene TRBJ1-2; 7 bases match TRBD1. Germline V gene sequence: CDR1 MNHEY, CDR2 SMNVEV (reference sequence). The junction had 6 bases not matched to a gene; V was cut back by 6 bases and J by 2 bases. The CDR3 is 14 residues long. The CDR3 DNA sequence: TGTGCCAGCAGCCCCCGGACAGGCAACTATGGCTACACCTTC. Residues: CASSPRTGNYGYTF.

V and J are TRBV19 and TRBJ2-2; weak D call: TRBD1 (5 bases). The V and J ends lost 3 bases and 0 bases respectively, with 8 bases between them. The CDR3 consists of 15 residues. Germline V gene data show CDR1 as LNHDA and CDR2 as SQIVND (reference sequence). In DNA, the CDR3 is TGTGCCAGTAGTATCCAGGGTGCGAACACCGGGGAGCTGTTTTTT. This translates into CASSIQGANTGELFF.

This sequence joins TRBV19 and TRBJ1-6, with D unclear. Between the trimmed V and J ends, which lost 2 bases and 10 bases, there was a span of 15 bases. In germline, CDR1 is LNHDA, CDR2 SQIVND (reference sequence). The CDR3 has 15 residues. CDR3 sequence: CASSIRSSGSSPLHF. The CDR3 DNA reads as TGTGCCAGTAGTATACGGAGCTCGGGGTCGTCACCCCTCCACTTT.

As DNA, the CDR3 is TGTGCCAGCAGTTTAGCGGGACTCCACTACGAGCAGTACTTC. Translating gives CASSLAGLHYEQYF. V gene TRBV27 combines with J gene TRBJ2-7; tentative D call: TRBD2 (6 bases). The V end lost 2 bases, the J end lost 3 bases, and 11 bases lay between the germline ends. Per germline, CDR1 MNHEY and CDR2 SMNVEV (reference sequence). This CDR3 is 14 amino acids long.

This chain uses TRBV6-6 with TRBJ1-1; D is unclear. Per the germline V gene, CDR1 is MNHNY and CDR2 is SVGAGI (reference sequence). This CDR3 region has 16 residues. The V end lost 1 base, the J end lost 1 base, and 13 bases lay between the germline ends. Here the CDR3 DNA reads TGTGCCAGCAGTTACTTCCTCCTCGCGGGGAACACTGAAGCTTTCTTT. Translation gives CASSYFLLAGNTEAFF.

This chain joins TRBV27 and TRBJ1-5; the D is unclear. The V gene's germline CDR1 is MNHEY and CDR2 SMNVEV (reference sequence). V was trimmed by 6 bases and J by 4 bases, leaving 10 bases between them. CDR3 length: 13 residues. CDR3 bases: TGTGCCAGCAGCCCCGCGGCAAATCAGCCCCAGCATTTT. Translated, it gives CASSPAANQPQHF.